This TCR beta chain is drawn from a study of blood T cell repertoires in COVID-19 (dated by TCRdb to 2018 to 2021). The study in broad terms: Samples from collaborators originated in the United States, Italy and Spain and spanned both the acute and convalescent phases of COVID-19. A de-identified subject ID, COVID-19 status, age in years and sex were almost always included in the sample metadata. Deeply sampled blood TCRbeta repertoires from subjects exposed to, actively infected with, or recovered from COVID-19 were included in the dataset. The repertoires were released in a freely available public database meant as a resource for research on the immune response to SARS-CoV-2. The samples were drawn from two sources: the first 160 participants of the ongoing ImmuneRACE study, and 950 to 1,500 subjects contributed by 6 global collaborators. The material from the prospective study consisted of cDNA or gDNA derived from T cells, B-cell-depleted T cells, or PBMCs. Where HLA class I and class II types were available, the types were taken from metadata supplied by the sample provider, not from assay-based typing. Overall results and qualifications from the work: How much clinical and demographic metadata was included differed by source and by participant, and the metadata was provided uncurated.

Notes on this clone: Its antigen is unknown. There are no base qualities to consult, and no much larger clone falls within one base.

Based on the germline V gene, the CDR1 and CDR2 sequences are MNHEY and SVGAGI. The CDR3 runs 14 amino acids, cysteine and phenylalanine included. The entry retains the CDR3 DNA only, 42 bases that are in frame from base 1. V loses 7 bases of germline sequence and J loses 7 bases, and the interval between the two ends is 19 bases. TCRbeta CDR3 regions were amplified from genomic DNA using the immunoSEQ Assay, a bias-controlled multiplex PCR. Turning to the authors' computational methods: Within the assay, amplification of reference gene primers was used to estimate how many nucleated cells each sample contained. To quantify the absolute abundance of each unique TCRbeta CDR3 rearrangement, sequence reads were collapsed and filtered. For each sample, productive Simpson clonality was calculated by taking the square root of Simpson's diversity index across productive rearrangements. The immuneACCESS repertoire file appears here via TCRdb, limited to in-frame rearrangements. These files lack a portion of the clones; in checked studies, under half of the deficit traces to unresolved V genes, and the cause of the others is not known. V, J and clone size are those of that table, while D and trimming were read from the DNA. Across this sample there are about 95,000 clones, with 89% seen only once. About 2.5% of the sample goes to the ten largest clones.

At one collaborating source in Seattle, patients were enrolled during active infection and were followed longitudinally through the course of disease. Whole blood was collected in K2EDTA tubes by collaborating institutions according to the institutions' own protocols. For TCRbeta analysis, collaborators shipped samples in one of three forms: frozen whole blood, isolated PBMCs, or DNA extracted from either of those sample types. Sequences were obtained from peripheral blood. The rearrangement combines TRBV6-5 with TRBJ1-1, with TRBD1 perhaps the D gene, on 5 matching bases. The clonotype was recovered from a man aged 50 to 59 with COVID-19, enrolled during active disease. The CDR3 protein sequence reads: CASKRGDVYSEAFF. The nucleotide sequence is given as TGTGCCAGCAAGCGCGGGGACGTGTATAGTGAAGCTTTCTTT.